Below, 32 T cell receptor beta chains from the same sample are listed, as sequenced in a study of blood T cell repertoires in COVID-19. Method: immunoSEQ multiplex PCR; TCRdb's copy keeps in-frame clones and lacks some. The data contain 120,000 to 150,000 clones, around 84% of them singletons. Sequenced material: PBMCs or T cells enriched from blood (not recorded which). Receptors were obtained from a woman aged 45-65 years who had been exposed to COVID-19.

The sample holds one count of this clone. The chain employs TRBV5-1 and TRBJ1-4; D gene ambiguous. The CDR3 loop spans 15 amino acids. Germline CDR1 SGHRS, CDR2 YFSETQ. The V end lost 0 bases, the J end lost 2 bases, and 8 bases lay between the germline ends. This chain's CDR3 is CASSLVGSTNEKLFF. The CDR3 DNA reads TGCGCCAGCAGCTTGGTAGGGAGCACTAATGAAAAACTGTTTTTT.

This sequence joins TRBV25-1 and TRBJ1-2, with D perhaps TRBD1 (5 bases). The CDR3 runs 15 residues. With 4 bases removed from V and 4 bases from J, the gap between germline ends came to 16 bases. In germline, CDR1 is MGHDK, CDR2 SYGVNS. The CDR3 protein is CASSGGGPRTYGYTF. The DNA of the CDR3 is TGTGCCAGCAGTGGGGGGGGACCGAGAACCTATGGCTACACCTTC.

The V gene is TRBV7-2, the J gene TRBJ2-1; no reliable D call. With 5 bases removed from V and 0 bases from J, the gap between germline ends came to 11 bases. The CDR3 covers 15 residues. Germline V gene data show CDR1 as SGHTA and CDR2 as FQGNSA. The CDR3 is CASSPRRSSYNEQFF. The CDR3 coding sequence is TGTGCCAGCAGCCCCCGCCGTAGCTCCTACAATGAGCAGTTCTTC.

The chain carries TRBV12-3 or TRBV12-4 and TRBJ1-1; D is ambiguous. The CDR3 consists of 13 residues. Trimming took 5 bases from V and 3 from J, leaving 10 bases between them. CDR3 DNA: TGTGCCAGCAGTCCCCTAACGGACACTGAAGCTTTCTTT. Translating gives CASSPLTDTEAFF.

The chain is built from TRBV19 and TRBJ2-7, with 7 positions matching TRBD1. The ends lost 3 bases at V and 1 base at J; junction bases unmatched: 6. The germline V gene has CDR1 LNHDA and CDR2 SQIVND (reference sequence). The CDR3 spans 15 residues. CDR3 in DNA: TGTGCCAGTAGTATCGAGACAGGGACGTCCTACGAGCAGTACTTC. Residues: CASSIETGTSYEQYF.

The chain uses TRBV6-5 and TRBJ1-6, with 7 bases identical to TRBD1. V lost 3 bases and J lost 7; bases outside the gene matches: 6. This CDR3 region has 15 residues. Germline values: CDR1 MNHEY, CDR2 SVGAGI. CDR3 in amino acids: CASSYGTATNSPLHF. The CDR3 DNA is TGTGCCAGCAGTTATGGGACAGCCACGAATTCACCCCTCCACTTT.

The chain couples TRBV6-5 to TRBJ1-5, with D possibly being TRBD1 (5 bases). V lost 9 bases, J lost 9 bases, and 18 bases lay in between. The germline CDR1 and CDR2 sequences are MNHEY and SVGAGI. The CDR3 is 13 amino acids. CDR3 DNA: TGTGCCAGTGGGGGAGGGCTCTGGGGGCCCCAGCATTTT. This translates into CASGGGLWGPQHF.

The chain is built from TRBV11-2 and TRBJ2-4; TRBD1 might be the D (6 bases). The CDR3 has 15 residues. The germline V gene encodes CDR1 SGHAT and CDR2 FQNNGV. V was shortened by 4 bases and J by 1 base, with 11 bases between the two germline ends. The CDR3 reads CASSSYQGAKNIQYF. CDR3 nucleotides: TGTGCCAGCAGCTCTTACCAGGGGGCCAAAAACATTCAGTACTTC.

The CDR3 region is CASRRSGTANTGELFF. The CDR3 DNA reads as TGTGCCAGCAGACGCTCCGGGACAGCGAACACCGGGGAGCTGTTTTTT. This chain uses TRBV2 with TRBJ2-2; 7 bases map to TRBD1. CDR3 length: 16 amino acids. V shed 6 bases, J shed 0 bases, and the junction held 7 bases outside the gene matches. The germline V gene has CDR1 SNHLY and CDR2 FYNNEI.

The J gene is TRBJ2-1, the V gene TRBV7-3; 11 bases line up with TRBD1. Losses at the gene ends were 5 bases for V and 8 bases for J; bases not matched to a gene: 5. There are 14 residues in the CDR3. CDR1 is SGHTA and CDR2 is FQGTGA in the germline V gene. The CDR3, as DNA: TGTGCCAGCAGCCCCAGGACAGGGGGCCATGAGCAGTTCTTC. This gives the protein CASSPRTGGHEQFF.

DNA of the CDR3: TGTGCCAGCAGTTTAGTTCGGACAGGGGGCGACGAGCAGTACTTC. It codes for CASSLVRTGGDEQYF. The V and J genes are TRBV28 and TRBJ2-7, with 11 bases fitting TRBD1. Losses at the gene ends were 2 bases for V and 5 bases for J; bases not matched to a gene: 5. Per the germline V gene, CDR1 is MDHEN and CDR2 is SYDVKM. The CDR3 is 15 amino acids.

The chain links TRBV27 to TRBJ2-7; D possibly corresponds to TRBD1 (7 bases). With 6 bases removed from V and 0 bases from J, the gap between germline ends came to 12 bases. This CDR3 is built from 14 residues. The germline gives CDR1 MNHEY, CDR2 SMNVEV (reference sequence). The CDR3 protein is CASRKQGGSYEQYF. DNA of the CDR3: TGTGCCAGCAGGAAGCAGGGGGGCTCCTACGAGCAGTACTTC.

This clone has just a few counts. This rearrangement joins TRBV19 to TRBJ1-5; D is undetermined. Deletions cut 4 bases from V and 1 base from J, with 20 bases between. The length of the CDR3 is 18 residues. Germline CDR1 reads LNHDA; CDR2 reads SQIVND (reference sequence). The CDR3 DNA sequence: TGTGCCAGTAGTAACCCCCGGTCTCGCGGCGTGAGCAATCAGCCCCAGCATTTT. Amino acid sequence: CASSNPRSRGVSNQPQHF.

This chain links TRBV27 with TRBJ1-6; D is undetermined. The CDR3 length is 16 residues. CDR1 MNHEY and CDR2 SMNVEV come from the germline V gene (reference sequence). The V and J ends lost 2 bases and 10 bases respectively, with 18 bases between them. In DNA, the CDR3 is TGTGCCAGCAGTTTAAGTGGGGTCCACTCGGGGTCACCCCTCCACTTT. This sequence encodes CASSLSGVHSGSPLHF.

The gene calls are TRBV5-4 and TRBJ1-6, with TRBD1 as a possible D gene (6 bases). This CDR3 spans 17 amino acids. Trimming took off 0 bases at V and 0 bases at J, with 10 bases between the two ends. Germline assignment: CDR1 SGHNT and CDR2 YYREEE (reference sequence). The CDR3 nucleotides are TGTGCCAGCAGCTTGGACAGGGAGAGCTCCTATAATTCACCCCTCCACTTT. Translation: CASSLDRESSYNSPLHF.

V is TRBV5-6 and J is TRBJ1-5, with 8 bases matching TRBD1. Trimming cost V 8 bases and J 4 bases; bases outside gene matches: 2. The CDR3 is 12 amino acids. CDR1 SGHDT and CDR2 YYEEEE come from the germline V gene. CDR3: CASNRGNQPQHF. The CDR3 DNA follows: TGTGCCAGTAACAGGGGGAATCAGCCCCAGCATTTT. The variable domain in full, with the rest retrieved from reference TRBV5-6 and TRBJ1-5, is DAGVTQSPTHLIKTRGQQVTLRCSPKSGHDTVSWYQQALGQGPQFIFQYYEEEERQRGNFPDRFSGHQFPNYSSELNVNALLLGDSALYLCASNRGNQPQHFGDGTRLSIL.

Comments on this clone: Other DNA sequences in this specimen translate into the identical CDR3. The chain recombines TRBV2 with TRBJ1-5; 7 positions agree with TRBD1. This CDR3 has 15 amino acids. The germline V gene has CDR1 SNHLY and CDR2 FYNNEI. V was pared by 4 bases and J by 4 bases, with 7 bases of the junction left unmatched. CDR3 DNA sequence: TGTGCCAGCAGTGTGGGGACAGCGTCGAATCAGCCCCAGCATTTT. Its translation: CASSVGTASNQPQHF.

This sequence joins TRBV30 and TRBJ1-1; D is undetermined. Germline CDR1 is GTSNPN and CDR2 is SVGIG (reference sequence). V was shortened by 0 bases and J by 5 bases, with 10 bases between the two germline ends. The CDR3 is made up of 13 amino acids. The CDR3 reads CAWSVDGVTEAFF. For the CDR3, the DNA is TGTGCCTGGAGTGTAGACGGGGTAACTGAAGCTTTCTTT.

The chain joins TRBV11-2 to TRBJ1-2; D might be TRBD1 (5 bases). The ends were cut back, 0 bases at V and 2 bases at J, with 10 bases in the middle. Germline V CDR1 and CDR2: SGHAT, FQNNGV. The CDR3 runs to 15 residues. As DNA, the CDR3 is TGTGCCAGCAGCTTAGATCCCAGGGTGAACTATGGCTACACCTTC. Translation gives CASSLDPRVNYGYTF.

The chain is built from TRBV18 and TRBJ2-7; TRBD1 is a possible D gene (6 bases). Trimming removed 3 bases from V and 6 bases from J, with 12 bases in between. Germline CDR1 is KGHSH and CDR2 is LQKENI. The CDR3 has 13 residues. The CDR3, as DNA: TGTGCCAGCTCACCGGCAGGGGTAGGCGAGCAGTACTTC. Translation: CASSPAGVGEQYF.

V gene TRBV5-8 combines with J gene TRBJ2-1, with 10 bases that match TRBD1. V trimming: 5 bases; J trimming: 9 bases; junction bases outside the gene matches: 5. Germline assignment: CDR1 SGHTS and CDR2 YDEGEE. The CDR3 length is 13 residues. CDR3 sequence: CASRLTGGTEQFF. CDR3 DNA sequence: TGTGCCAGCAGACTGACAGGGGGCACTGAGCAGTTCTTC.

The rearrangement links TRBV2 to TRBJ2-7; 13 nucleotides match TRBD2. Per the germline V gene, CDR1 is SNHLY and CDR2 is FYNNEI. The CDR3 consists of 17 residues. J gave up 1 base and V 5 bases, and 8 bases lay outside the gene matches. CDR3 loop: CASSRAQTSGRSYEQYF. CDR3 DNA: TGTGCCAGCAGTCGAGCCCAGACTAGCGGGAGGTCCTACGAGCAGTACTTC.

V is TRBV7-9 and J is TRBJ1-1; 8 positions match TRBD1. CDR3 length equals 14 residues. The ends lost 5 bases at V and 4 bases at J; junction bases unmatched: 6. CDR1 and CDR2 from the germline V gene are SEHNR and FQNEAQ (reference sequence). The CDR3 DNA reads TGTGCCAGCAGCGCTCAGGGGGCCCTCACTGAAGCTTTCTTT. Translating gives CASSAQGALTEAFF. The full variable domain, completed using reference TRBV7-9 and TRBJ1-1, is DTGVSQNPRHKITKRGQNVTFRCDPISEHNRLYWYRQTLGQGPEFLTYFQNEAQLEKSRLLSDRFSAERPKGSFSTLEIQRTEQGDSAMYLCASSAQGALTEAFFGQGTRLTVV.

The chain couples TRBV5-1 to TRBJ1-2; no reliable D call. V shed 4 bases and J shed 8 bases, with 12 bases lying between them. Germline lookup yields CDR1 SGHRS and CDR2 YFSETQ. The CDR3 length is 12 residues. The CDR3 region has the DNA TGCGCCAGCAGCCCCCAGATCGGGGGCTACACCTTC. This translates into CASSPQIGGYTF. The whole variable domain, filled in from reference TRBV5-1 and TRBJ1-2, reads KAGVTQTPRYLIKTRGQQVTLSCSPISGHRSVSWYQQTPGQGLQFLFEYFSETQRNKGNFPGRFSGRQFSNSRSEMNVSTLELGDSALYLCASSPQIGGYTFGSGTRLTVV.

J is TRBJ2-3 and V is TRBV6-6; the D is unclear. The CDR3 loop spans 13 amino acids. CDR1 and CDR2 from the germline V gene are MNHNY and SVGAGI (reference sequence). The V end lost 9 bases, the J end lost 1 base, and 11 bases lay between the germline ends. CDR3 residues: CASSPSGTDTQYF. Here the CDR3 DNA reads TGTGCCAGTTCGCCGAGCGGCACAGATACGCAGTATTTT.

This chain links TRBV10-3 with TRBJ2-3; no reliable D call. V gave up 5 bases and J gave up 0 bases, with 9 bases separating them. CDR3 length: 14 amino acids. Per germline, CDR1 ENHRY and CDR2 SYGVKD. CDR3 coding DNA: TGTGCCATCAGTACGTCACAAAGCACAGATACGCAGTATTTT. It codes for CAISTSQSTDTQYF.

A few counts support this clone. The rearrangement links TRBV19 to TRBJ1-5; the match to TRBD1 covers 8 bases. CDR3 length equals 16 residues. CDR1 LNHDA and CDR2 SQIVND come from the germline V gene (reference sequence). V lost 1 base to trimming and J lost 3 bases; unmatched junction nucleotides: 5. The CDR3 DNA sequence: TGTGCCAGTAGTATAGGGACAGGGATCCCCAATCAGCCCCAGCATTTT. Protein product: CASSIGTGIPNQPQHF.

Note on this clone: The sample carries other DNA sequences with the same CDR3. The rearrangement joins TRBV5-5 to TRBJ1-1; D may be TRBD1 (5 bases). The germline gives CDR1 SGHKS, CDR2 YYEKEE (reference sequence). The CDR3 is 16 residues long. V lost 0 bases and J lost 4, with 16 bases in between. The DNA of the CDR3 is TGTGCCAGCAGCTTGGGGTCTGGGGGGGTGCTCACTGAAGCTTTCTTT. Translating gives CASSLGSGGVLTEAFF.

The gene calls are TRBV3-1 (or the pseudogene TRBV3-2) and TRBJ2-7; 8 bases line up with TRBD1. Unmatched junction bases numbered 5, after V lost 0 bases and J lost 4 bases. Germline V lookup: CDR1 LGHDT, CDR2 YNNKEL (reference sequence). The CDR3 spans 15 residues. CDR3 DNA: TGTGCCAGCAGCCAAGAGGGGACAGGCTTATACGAGCAGTACTTC. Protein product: CASSQEGTGLYEQYF.

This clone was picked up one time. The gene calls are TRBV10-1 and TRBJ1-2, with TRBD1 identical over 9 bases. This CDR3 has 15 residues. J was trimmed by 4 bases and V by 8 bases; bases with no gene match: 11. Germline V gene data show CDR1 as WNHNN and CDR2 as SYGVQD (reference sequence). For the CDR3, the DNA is TGCGCCAGCGTAAGGACAGGGGCAGGGGGCTATGGCTACACCTTC. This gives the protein CASVRTGAGGYGYTF.

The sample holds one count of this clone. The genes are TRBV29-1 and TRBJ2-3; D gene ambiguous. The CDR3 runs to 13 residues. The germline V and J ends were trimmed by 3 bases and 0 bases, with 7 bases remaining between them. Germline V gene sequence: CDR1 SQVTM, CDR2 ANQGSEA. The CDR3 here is CSVEAASTDTQYF. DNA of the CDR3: TGCAGCGTTGAGGCGGCTAGCACAGATACGCAGTATTTT.

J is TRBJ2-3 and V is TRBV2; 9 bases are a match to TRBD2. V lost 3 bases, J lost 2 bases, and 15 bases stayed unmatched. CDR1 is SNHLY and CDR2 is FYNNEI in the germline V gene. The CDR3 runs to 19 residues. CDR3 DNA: TGTGCCAGCAGTGAGGGAGGATTAGCGGGGGTACACTACACAGATACGCAGTATTTT. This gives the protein CASSEGGLAGVHYTDTQYF.